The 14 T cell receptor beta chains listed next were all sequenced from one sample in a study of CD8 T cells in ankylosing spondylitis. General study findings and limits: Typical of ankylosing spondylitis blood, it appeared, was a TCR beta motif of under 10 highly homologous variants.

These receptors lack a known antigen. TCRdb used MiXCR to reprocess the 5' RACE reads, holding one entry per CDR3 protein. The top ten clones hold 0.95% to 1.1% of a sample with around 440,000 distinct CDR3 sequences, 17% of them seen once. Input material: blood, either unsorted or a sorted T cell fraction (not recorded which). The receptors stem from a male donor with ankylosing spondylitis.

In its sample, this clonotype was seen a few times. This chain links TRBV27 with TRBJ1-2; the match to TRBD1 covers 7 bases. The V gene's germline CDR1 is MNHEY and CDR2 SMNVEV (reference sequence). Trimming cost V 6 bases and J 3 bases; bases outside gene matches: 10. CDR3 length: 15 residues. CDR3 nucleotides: TGTGCCAGCAGGGCATTGGGGGACAGACACTATGGCTACACCTTC. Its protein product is CASRALGDRHYGYTF.

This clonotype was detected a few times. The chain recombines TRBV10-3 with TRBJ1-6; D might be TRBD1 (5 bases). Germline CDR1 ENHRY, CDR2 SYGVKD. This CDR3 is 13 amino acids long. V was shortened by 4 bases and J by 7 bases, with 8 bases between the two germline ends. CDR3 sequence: CAISGGLNSPLHF. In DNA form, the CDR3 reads TGTGCCATCAGTGGGGGGTTGAATTCACCCCTCCACTTT.

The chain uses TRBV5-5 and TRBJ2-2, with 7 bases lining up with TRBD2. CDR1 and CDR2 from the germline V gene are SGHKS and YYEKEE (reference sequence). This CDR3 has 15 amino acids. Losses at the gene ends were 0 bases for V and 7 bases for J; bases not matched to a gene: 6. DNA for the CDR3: TGTGCCAGCAGCTTGGTGGCGGGAGCTATCGGGGAGCTGTTTTTT. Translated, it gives CASSLVAGAIGELFF.

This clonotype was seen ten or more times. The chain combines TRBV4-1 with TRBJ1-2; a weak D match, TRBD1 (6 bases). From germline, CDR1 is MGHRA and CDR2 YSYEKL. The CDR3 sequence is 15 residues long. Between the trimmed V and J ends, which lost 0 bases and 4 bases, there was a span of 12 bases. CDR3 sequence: CASSQEYRDVYGYTF. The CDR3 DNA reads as TGCGCCAGCAGCCAAGAGTACAGGGATGTCTATGGCTACACCTTC.

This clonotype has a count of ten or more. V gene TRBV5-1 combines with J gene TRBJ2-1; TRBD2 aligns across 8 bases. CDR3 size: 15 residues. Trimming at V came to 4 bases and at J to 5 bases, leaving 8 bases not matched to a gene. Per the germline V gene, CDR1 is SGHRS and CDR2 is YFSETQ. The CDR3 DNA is TGCGCCAGCAGCACGACCGGGACTAGTGACAATGAGCAGTTCTTC. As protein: CASSTTGTSDNEQFF. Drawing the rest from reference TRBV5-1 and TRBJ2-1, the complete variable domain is KAGVTQTPRYLIKTRGQQVTLSCSPISGHRSVSWYQQTPGQGLQFLFEYFSETQRNKGNFPGRFSGRQFSNSRSEMNVSTLELGDSALYLCASSTTGTSDNEQFFGPGTRLTVL.

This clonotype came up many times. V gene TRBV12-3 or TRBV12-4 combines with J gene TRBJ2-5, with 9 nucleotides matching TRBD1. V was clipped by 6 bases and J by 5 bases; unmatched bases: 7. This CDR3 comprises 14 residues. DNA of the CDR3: TGTGCCAGCAGCCCGGGACAGGGATGGGAGACCCAGTACTTC. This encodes CASSPGQGWETQYF.

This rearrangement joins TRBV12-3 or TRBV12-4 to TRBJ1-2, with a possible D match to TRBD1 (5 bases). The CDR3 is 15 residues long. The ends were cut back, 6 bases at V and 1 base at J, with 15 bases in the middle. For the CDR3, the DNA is TGTGCCAGCAGCCGGGACGGCCAATTTAACTATGGCTACACCTTC. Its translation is CASSRDGQFNYGYTF.

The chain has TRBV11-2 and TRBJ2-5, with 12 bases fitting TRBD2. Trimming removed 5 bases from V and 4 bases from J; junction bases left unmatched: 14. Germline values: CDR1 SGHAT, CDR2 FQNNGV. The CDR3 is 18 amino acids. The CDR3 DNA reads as TGTGCCAGCAGCAGTAGGACGGGACTAGCGGGCGTGAGAGAGACCCAGTACTTC. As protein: CASSSRTGLAGVRETQYF.

The CDR3 sequence is CASSPSSVGQETQYF. DNA of the CDR3: TGCGCCAGCAGCCCATCTAGCGTAGGACAAGAGACCCAGTACTTC. The rearrangement joins TRBV5-1 to TRBJ2-5, with a weak D call TRBD2 (6 bases). The CDR3 runs to 15 residues. The V end was cut by 4 bases, the J end by 2 bases, with 15 bases between. Germline CDR1 is SGHRS and CDR2 is YFSETQ.

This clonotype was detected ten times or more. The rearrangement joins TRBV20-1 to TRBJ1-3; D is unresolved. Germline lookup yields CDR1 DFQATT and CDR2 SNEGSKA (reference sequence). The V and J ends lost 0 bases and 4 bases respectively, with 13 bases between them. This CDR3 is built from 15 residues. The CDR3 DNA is TGCAGTGCTAGAGACGACCTTACGCCCGGAAACACCATATATTTT. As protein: CSARDDLTPGNTIYF.

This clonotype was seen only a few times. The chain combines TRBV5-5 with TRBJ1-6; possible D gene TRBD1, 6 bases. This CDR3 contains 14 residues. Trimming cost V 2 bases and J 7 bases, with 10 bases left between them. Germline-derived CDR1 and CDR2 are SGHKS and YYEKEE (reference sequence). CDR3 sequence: CASSLGQKNSPLHF. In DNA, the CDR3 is TGTGCCAGCAGCTTAGGACAGAAGAATTCACCCCTCCACTTT.

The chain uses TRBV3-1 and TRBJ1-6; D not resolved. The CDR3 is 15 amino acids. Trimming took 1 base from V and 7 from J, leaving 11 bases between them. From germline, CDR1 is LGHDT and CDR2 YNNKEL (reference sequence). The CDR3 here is CASSQGEAGNSPLHF. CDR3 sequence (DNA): TGTGCCAGCAGCCAAGGAGAAGCGGGAAATTCACCCCTCCACTTT.

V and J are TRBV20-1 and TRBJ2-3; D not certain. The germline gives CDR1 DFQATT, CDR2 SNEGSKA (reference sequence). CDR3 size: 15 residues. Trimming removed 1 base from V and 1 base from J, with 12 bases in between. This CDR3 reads CSARGNELRTDTQYF. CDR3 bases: TGCAGTGCTAGAGGGAACGAACTTCGCACAGATACGCAGTATTTT.

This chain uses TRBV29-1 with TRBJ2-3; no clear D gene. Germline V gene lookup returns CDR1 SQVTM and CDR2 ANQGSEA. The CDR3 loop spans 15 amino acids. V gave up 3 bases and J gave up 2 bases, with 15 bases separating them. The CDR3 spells CSVEGFLTSTDTQYF. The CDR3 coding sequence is TGCAGCGTTGAGGGTTTTCTTACCTCCACAGATACGCAGTATTTT.